These 15 T cell receptor beta chains were sequenced from one sample in a study of T cell repertoires in ileal Crohn's disease. Time point in this sample: neoterminal ileum biopsy at postoperative endoscopy, about 6 months after surgery. Sequencing was performed with immunoSEQ multiplex PCR; in TCRdb, only in-frame clones are kept and a portion is missing. The sample consists of tens of thousands of clones, less than 90% of them appearing once. Sequenced material: ileal tissue. The receptors stem from an adult with Crohn's disease.

The chain couples TRBV10-3 to TRBJ2-2, with D possibly matching TRBD2 (6 bases). The germline V and J ends were trimmed by 7 bases and 2 bases, with 11 bases remaining between them. This CDR3 region has 14 residues. Germline V gives CDR1 ENHRY, CDR2 SYGVKD. The CDR3 sequence: CAIMGGINTGELFF. The CDR3 region has the DNA TGTGCCATCATGGGGGGAATTAACACCGGGGAGCTGTTTTTT.

This clone was seen a single time. One junction end disagrees with the germline gene, perhaps due to a read error. The chain recombines TRBV19 with TRBJ2-7, with unresolved D. Per germline, CDR1 LNHDA and CDR2 SQIVND (reference sequence). The CDR3 is made up of 14 amino acids. CDR3 DNA: TGTGCCAGTAGTATACTTGGCGGCTCCTACGAACAGTACTTC. This translates into CASSILGGSYEQYF.

This clone was observed a few times. The chain combines TRBV7-2 with TRBJ2-7; 9 nucleotides match TRBD1. The CDR3 spans 15 residues. Germline CDR1 reads SGHTA; CDR2 reads FQGNSA. J lost 3 bases, V lost 5 bases, and 8 bases had no gene match. The CDR3 nucleotides read TGTGCCAGCAGCACCGCGGGGACAGGGAACTACGAGCAGTACTTC. Translating it yields CASSTAGTGNYEQYF.

This clone has a single count. The genes are TRBV5-1 and TRBJ2-3; the D gene is possibly TRBD1 (6 bases). The CDR3 covers 15 residues. Germline-derived CDR1 and CDR2 are SGHRS and YFSETQ. V dropped 2 bases and J dropped 4 bases, with 14 bases sitting between them. The CDR3 DNA is TGCGCCAGCAGCTTTACCAGGGGCTCGGCAGATACGCAGTATTTT. Protein: CASSFTRGSADTQYF.

The V and J genes are TRBV11-2 and TRBJ2-7; D call uncertain. V lost 1 base and J 7 bases, leaving 8 bases between the germline ends. There are 12 residues in the CDR3. Per germline, CDR1 SGHAT and CDR2 FQNNGV. This CDR3 is CASSLGSLEQYF. The CDR3 DNA follows: TGTGCCAGCAGCTTAGGTAGTCTGGAGCAGTACTTC.

The J gene is TRBJ1-1, the V gene TRBV19; D uncertain. The V and J ends lost 4 bases and 2 bases respectively, with 8 bases between them. The CDR3 has 13 residues. Per the germline V gene, CDR1 is LNHDA and CDR2 is SQIVND (reference sequence). The CDR3 here is CASSTTRNTEAFF. CDR3 bases: TGTGCCAGTAGTACTACTCGTAACACTGAAGCTTTCTTT.

This clone was seen only a few times. The chain carries TRBV28 and TRBJ1-5; 9 bases are a match to TRBD1. CDR3 length: 14 amino acids. The germline V gene encodes CDR1 MDHEN and CDR2 SYDVKM. The V gene end was trimmed by 6 bases and the J gene end by 7 bases; junction bases not matched to a gene: 7. This CDR3 is CASSRDRVSQPQHF. In DNA form, the CDR3 reads TGTGCCAGCAGCCGGGACAGGGTGAGCCAGCCCCAGCATTTT.

V usage is TRBV6-4 and J usage is TRBJ1-2; tentatively, D is TRBD1 (5 bases). The ends were cut back, 0 bases at V and 8 bases at J, with 25 bases in the middle. Germline V gives CDR1 MRHNA, CDR2 SNTAGT. The CDR3 covers 18 residues. The CDR3 coding sequence is TGTGCCAGCAGTGACTCGATATCACGATGGGGGAGGGGAGGAGGCTACACCTTC. This translates into CASSDSISRWGRGGGYTF.

CDR3 protein: CASSHRTSEQFF. The CDR3 nucleotides read TGTGCCAGCAGCCACCGGACTAGTGAGCAGTTCTTC. J is TRBJ2-1 and V is TRBV7-6; 7 bases agree with TRBD2. The V segment lost 5 bases and the J segment 9 bases; nucleotides outside the gene matches: 4. This CDR3 is 12 amino acids long. Germline assignment: CDR1 SGHVS and CDR2 FNYEAQ.

This chain joins TRBV6-1 and TRBJ2-7, with 7 bases aligning to TRBD1. The germline V gene encodes CDR1 MNHNS and CDR2 SASEGT. The J segment lost 2 bases and the V segment lost 3 bases, leaving 7 bases of the junction unmatched. The CDR3 is 15 residues long. The CDR3 DNA reads as TGTGCCAGCAGTGACTACAGGGGTCCTACCTACGAGCAGTACGTC. Residues: CASSDYRGPTYEQYV.

This clone is a singleton in its sample. This chain uses TRBV10-3 with TRBJ2-2; 10 bases line up with TRBD2. This CDR3 has 15 residues. CDR1 and CDR2 from the germline V gene are ENHRY and SYGVKD. Trimming cost V 4 bases and J 8 bases; bases outside gene matches: 7. CDR3 nucleotide sequence: TGTGCCATCAGTGCTAGCGGGAGTAGCAGTGGGGAGCTGTTTTTT. It specifies CAISASGSSSGELFF.

V usage is TRBV19 and J usage is TRBJ1-2; D is perhaps TRBD1 (6 bases). V shed 4 bases and J shed 9 bases, with 21 bases lying between them. The length of the CDR3 is 15 residues. The germline gives CDR1 LNHDA, CDR2 SQIVND (reference sequence). CDR3 in DNA: TGTGCCAGTAGTACCCCCGGGGGGCCAGTATCGAGCTACACCTTC. It yields the protein CASSTPGGPVSSYTF.

This CDR3 reads CAIRKTSGLSYEQYF. CDR3 nucleotide sequence: TGTGCCATCAGGAAGACTAGCGGACTCTCCTACGAGCAGTACTTC. The V gene is TRBV10-3, the J gene TRBJ2-7; 9 nucleotides agree with TRBD2. The CDR3 is made up of 15 amino acids. CDR1 and CDR2 from the germline V gene are ENHRY and SYGVKD. With V trimmed by 6 bases and J by 0 bases, 6 bases remained unmatched.

The gene calls are TRBV19 and TRBJ1-1; TRBD1 matches 7 bases. After removal of 5 bases from V and 1 base from J, the junction contained 7 bases not matched to a gene. This CDR3 is 15 amino acids long. The V gene's germline CDR1 is LNHDA and CDR2 SQIVND (reference sequence). CDR3 sequence reads: CASSLTGTANTEAFF. The CDR3, as DNA: TGTGCCAGTAGTTTAACCGGGACAGCGAACACTGAAGCTTTCTTT.

This chain links TRBV10-3 with TRBJ1-1; weak D call: TRBD1 (5 bases). Trimming removed 2 bases from V and 5 bases from J, with 12 bases in between. This CDR3 region has 14 residues. Germline V gene data show CDR1 as ENHRY and CDR2 as SYGVKD. The CDR3 sequence is CAISEEVGGTEAFF. Here the CDR3 DNA reads TGTGCCATCAGTGAGGAAGTGGGGGGAACTGAAGCTTTCTTT.